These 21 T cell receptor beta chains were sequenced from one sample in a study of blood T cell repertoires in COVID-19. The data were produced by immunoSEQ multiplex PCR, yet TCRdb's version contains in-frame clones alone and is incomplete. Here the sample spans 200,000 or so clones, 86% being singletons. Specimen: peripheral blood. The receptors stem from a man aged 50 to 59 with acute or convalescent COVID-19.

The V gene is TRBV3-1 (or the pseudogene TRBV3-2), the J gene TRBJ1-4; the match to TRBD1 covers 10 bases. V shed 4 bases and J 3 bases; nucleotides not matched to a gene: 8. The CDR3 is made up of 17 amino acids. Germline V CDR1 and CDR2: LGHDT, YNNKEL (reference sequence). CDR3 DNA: TGTGCCAGCAGCCTGGGACAGGGGCTTCAGGCTAATGAAAAACTGTTTTTT. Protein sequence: CASSLGQGLQANEKLFF.

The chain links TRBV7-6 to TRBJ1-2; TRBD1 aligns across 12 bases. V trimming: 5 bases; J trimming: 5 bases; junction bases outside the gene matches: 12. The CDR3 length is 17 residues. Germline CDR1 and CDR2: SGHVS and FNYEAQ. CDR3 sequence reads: CASSRGTGGPTGYGYTF. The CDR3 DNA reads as TGTGCCAGCAGCCGCGGGACAGGGGGCCCAACGGGGTATGGCTACACCTTC.

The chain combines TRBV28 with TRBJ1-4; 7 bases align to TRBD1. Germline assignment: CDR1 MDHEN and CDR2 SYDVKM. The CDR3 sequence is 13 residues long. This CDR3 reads CAVSRDSNEKLFF. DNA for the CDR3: TGTGCAGTATCCCGGGACAGTAATGAAAAACTGTTTTTT.

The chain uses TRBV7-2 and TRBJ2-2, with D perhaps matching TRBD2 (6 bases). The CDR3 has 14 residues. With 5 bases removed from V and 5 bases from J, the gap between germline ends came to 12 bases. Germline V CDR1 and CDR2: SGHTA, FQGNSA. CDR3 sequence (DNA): TGTGCCAGCAGCGTCGGGGGAAGGACCGGGGAGCTGTTTTTT. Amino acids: CASSVGGRTGELFF.

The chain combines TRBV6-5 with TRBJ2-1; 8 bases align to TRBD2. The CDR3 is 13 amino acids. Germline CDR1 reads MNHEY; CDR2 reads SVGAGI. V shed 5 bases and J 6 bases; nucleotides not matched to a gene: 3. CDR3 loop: CASSRGGPNEQFF. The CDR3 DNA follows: TGTGCCAGCAGTCGGGGGGGGCCCAATGAGCAGTTCTTC.

CDR3 loop: CASSQIARSTNEKLFF. CDR3 in DNA: TGTGCCAGCAGCCAAATAGCACGATCAACTAATGAAAAACTGTTTTTT. This sequence joins TRBV4-2 and TRBJ1-4; unclear D gene. The CDR3 loop spans 16 amino acids. Germline V gene sequence: CDR1 LGHNA, CDR2 YNFKEQ. The V end lost 2 bases, the J end lost 0 bases, and 10 bases lay between the germline ends.

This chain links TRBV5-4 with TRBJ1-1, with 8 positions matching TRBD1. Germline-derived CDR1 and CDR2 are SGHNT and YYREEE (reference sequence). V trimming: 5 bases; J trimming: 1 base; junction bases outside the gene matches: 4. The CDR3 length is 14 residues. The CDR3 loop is CASRPGQGNTEAFF. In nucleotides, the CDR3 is TGTGCCAGCAGACCCGGACAGGGGAACACTGAAGCTTTCTTT.

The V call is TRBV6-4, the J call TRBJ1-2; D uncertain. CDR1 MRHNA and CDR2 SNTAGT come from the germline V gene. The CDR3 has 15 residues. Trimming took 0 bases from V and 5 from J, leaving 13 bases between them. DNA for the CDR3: TGTGCCAGCAGTGACTCGCCCGCCACCACTTATGGCTACACCTTC. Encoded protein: CASSDSPATTYGYTF.

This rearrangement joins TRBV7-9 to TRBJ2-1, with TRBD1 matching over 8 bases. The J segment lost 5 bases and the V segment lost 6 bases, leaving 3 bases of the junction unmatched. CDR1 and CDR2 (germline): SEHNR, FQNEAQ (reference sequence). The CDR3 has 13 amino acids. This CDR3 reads CASSQGADNEQFF. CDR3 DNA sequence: TGTGCCAGCAGTCAGGGGGCAGACAATGAGCAGTTCTTC. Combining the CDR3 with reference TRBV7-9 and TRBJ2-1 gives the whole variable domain DTGVSQNPRHKITKRGQNVTFRCDPISEHNRLYWYRQTLGQGPEFLTYFQNEAQLEKSRLLSDRFSAERPKGSFSTLEIQRTEQGDSAMYLCASSQGADNEQFFGPGTRLTVL.

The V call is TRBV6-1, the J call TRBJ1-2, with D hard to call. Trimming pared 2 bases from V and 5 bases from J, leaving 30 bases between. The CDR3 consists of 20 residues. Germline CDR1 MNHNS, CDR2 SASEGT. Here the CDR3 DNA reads TGTGCCAGCAGTGAATGGAGTAATGGAGGGAGTCGACGTATCCTGTATGGCTACACCTTC. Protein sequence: CASSEWSNGGSRRILYGYTF.

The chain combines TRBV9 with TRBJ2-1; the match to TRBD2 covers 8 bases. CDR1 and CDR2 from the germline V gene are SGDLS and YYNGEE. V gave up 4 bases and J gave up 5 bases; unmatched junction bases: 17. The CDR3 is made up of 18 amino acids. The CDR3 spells CASSSPLVAGGLNNEQFF. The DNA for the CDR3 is TGTGCCAGCAGCAGCCCACTAGTGGCGGGGGGCCTTAACAATGAGCAGTTCTTC.

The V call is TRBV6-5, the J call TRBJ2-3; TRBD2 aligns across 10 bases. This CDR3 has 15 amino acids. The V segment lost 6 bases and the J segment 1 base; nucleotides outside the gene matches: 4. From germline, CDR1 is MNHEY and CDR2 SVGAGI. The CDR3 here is CASRLAGTGTDTQYF. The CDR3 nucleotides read TGTGCCAGCAGACTAGCGGGGACGGGCACAGATACGCAGTATTTT.

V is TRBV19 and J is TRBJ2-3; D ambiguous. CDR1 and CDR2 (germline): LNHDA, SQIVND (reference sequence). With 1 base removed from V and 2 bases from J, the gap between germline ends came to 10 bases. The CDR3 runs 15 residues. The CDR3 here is CASSIGVLATDTQYF. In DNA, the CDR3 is TGTGCCAGTAGTATAGGTGTGCTGGCCACAGATACGCAGTATTTT.

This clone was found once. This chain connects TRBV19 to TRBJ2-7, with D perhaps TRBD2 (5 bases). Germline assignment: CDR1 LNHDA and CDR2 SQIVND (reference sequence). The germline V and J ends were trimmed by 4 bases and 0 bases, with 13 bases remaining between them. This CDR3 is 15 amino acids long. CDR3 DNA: TGTGCCAGTAGTAGCCGCGGGCCACGCTCCTACGAGCAGTACTTC. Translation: CASSSRGPRSYEQYF.

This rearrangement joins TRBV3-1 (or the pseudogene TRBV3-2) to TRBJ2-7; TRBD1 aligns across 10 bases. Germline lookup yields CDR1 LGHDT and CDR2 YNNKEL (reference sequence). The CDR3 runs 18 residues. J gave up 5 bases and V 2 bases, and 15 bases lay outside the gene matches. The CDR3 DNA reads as TGTGCCAGCAGCCAACCACCCGGGACAGGGGCCGGTCTCCACGAGCAGTACTTC. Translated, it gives CASSQPPGTGAGLHEQYF.

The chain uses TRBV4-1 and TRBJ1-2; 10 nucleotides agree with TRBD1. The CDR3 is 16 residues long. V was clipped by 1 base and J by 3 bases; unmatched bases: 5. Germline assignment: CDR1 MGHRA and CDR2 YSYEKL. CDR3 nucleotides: TGCGCCAGCAGCCAAGGACAGGGGGCTCTATACTATGGCTACACCTTC. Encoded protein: CASSQGQGALYYGYTF.

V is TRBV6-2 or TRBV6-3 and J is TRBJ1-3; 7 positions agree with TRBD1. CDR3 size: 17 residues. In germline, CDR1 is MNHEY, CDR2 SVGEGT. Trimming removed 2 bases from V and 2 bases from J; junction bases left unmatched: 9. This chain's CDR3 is CASSYLIFGQAGNTIYF. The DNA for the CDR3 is TGTGCCAGCAGTTACCTTATTTTCGGACAGGCTGGAAACACCATATATTTT.

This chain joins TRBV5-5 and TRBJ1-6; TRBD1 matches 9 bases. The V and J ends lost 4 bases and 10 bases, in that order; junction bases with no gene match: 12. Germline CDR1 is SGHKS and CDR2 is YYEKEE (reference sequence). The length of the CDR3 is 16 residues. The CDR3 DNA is TGTGCCAGCAGCCCGACAGGGGGGAGATCTAGCTCACCCCTCCACTTT. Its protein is CASSPTGGRSSSPLHF.

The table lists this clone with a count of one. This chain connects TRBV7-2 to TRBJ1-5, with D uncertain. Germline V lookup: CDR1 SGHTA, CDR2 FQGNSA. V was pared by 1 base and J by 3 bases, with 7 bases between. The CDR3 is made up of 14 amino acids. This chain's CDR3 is CASSLVGDNQPQHF. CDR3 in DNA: TGTGCCAGCAGCTTAGTTGGAGACAATCAGCCCCAGCATTTT. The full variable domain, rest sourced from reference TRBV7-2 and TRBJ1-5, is GAGVSQSPSNKVTEKGKDVELRCDPISGHTALYWYRQSLGQGLEFLIYFQGNSAPDKSGLPSDRFSAERTGGSVSTLTIQRTQQEDSAVYLCASSLVGDNQPQHFGDGTRLSIL.

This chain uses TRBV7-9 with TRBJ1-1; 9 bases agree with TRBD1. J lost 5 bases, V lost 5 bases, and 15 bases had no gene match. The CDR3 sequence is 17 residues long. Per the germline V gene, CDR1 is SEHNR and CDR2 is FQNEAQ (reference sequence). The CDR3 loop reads CASSPQSRDRVNTEAFF. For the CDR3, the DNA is TGTGCCAGCAGCCCCCAGTCCCGGGACAGGGTCAATACTGAAGCTTTCTTT.

The CDR3 is CASGSQAAKNIQYF. The CDR3 DNA sequence: TGTGCCAGCGGCTCTCAGGCGGCCAAAAACATTCAGTACTTC. J is TRBJ2-4 and V is TRBV27, with D unresolved. This CDR3 comprises 14 residues. CDR1 and CDR2 (germline): MNHEY, SMNVEV (reference sequence). Trimming pared 8 bases from V and 1 base from J, leaving 12 bases between.